Sequencing of this T cell receptor beta chain was carried out in a study of T cell repertoires in ileal Crohn's disease (dated by TCRdb to the late 2010s). For the study in its entirety: The median duration of disease was about 7.3 years, and at the time of surgery approximately 34% of patients were active smokers. Every patient underwent surgery because of a complication, which was stricturing disease in approximately 60% of cases and penetrating disease in around 40%. Roughly half of the patients were given postoperative therapy, with 11 to 12 receiving thiopurines and 15 to 20 receiving anti-TNF agents. A prospective multicentre cohort supplied the 55 to 60 Crohn's disease patients whose TCR repertoires were analysed. The study was conducted in parallel with a multicentre cohort built to find predictors of early endoscopic recurrence after ileocolonic resection. Endoscopic postoperative recurrence was defined as a Rutgeerts score above i0. A total of 170 or so mucosal samples from 57 patients were sequenced, collected from several sites on the surgical specimen and at postoperative endoscopy.

Five hundred nanograms of biopsy DNA per sample were submitted for commercial TCRB immunosequencing. Adaptive Biotechnology amplified the CDR3 regions from genomic DNA with a two-step multiplex PCR designed to control amplification bias. The first PCR used primers for every V and J gene segment; the second PCR added barcodes and Illumina adapters. An Illumina instrument was used to sequence the CDR3 libraries. Processing in the source paper ran as follows. The analysis used both the pipelines supplied by the vendor and custom analysis of the raw data in R/Bioconductor with R version 3.3.0. Clonality, which ranges from 0 to 1, was calculated as the inverse of the normalised Shannon entropy across all productive clones. The repertoire share taken up by the top 100 clones defined high-frequency clones, and only clones that passed a 95% confidence test were kept. Overlap between samples was measured with the Morisita-Horn index, while repertoire diversity was measured with the Simpson index. The table was pulled from immuneACCESS by TCRdb, which kept in-frame rearrangements only. Such tables lose some clones; where checked, under half of the loss comes from unresolved V genes, and the rest has no known cause. The DNA gave D and trimming, while V, J and clone size come from that table. The sample data list several thousand clones, and around three quarters of these were observed just once. Clones ranked in the top ten supply less than 8% of the sample.

Comment on this clone: The antigen it recognizes is unknown. Base qualities are not recorded, but no much larger clone differs from it by a single base.

Adults with ileal or ileocolonic Crohn's disease for whom ileocolonic resection was indicated were considered eligible. Whole ileal mucosal biopsies were stored frozen at -80°C before DNA extraction. A TRizol-based method was used to extract genomic DNA from the frozen whole biopsies, and the DNA was quantified with a NanoDrop 2000 spectrophotometer. CDR3 length: 17 amino acids, cysteine to phenylalanine. The read is trimmed to its CDR3 DNA, 51 bases read in frame from base 1. The germline V gene encodes CDR1 SGHTA and CDR2 FQGTGA. V has 5 bases trimmed and J has 0 bases trimmed; junction bases matching no gene number 10. The study at large found these results: Patients who were active smokers at surgery had a significantly higher proportion of clonal expansions than non-smokers (roughly 27% vs 19%, p=0.02). Mucosal CD4 and CD8 T cells were sorted and sequenced only in a subgroup of patients, whose size was not stated. Higher percentages of high-frequency clones at the time of surgery were linked to endoscopic recurrence, and every patient with clonality above 26.8% (18/57) had recurrence. More high-frequency clones were carried by sorted CD8 T cells than by CD4 T cells, suggesting that mucosal expansions were mainly CD8.

The rearranged chain carries TRBV7-3 and TRBJ1-3, with TRBD1 matching 7 junction bases. The sample comprised ileal tissue. This receptor was taken from an adult with Crohn's disease. The encoded CDR3 is CASSPPGQSASGNTIYF. The nucleotide sequence reads TGTGCCAGCAGCCCCCCGGGACAGTCAGCCTCTGGAAACACCATATATTTT.